These 8 T cell receptor beta chains originate from one sample sequenced in a study of blood T cell repertoires in COVID-19. The method was immunoSEQ multiplex PCR; TCRdb's version includes in-frame clones alone and lacks a portion of them. The sample contains over 300,000 clones, around four fifths of which appear only once. Sequenced: peripheral blood. These receptors came from a woman between 50 and 59 years old with acute or convalescent COVID-19.

This chain uses TRBV2 with TRBJ1-1, with D possibly matching TRBD1 (6 bases). Trimming pared 6 bases from V and 0 bases from J, leaving 11 bases between. Germline CDR1 is SNHLY and CDR2 is FYNNEI. There are 14 residues in the CDR3. CDR3: CASRSDRMNTEAFF. CDR3 nucleotide sequence: TGTGCCAGCAGGTCCGACAGGATGAACACTGAAGCTTTCTTT.

The chain uses TRBV10-3 and TRBJ1-4; tentatively, D is TRBD1 (5 bases). Trimming removed 2 bases at V and 8 bases at J, with 6 bases between. The CDR3 runs to 12 residues. Looked up from germline, CDR1 is ENHRY and CDR2 is SYGVKD. The CDR3 loop reads CAISERGEKLFF. In DNA form, the CDR3 reads TGTGCCATCAGTGAGAGGGGAGAAAAACTGTTTTTT.

Turning to this clone: This CDR3 is also generated by other DNA sequences in the sample. The chain has TRBV4-3 and TRBJ1-1; D gene uncertain. The CDR3 has 13 amino acids. V was cut by 1 base and J by 5 bases, with 8 bases left in between. Germline values: CDR1 LGHNA, CDR2 YSLEER. The CDR3 loop reads CASSQGEGTEAFF. CDR3 sequence (DNA): TGCGCCAGCAGCCAAGGGGAGGGAACTGAAGCTTTCTTT.

The rearrangement links TRBV19 to TRBJ1-5, with 7 bases aligning to TRBD1. This CDR3 comprises 13 residues. Germline-derived CDR1 and CDR2 are LNHDA and SQIVND (reference sequence). Trimming removed 4 bases from V and 6 bases from J; junction bases left unmatched: 3. The chain's CDR3 is CASSKGAGQPQHF. In nucleotides, the CDR3 is TGTGCCAGTAGTAAGGGGGCTGGTCAGCCCCAGCATTTT.

Points on this clone: The junction shows a germline mismatch at one end, possibly a read error. The chain couples TRBV12-3 or TRBV12-4 to TRBJ2-7; TRBD1 agrees at 7 bases. This CDR3 is 12 amino acids long. The CDR3: CASSLQGTGENF. The CDR3 bases are TGTGCCAGCAGCCTGCAGGGCACAGGGGAAAACTTC.

The V call is TRBV6-1, the J call TRBJ1-5, with D possibly TRBD1 on 6 matching bases. Germline V gene data show CDR1 as MNHNS and CDR2 as SASEGT. Deletions cut 6 bases from V and 4 bases from J, with 13 bases between. The CDR3 is 14 amino acids. The CDR3 here is CASSPGTTNQPQHF. As DNA, the CDR3 is TGTGCCAGCAGCCCCGGGACAACTAATCAGCCCCAGCATTTT.

As for this clone: Other DNA variants within this sample encode the same CDR3. The J gene is TRBJ2-5, the V gene TRBV7-2; TRBD2 matches 8 bases. The CDR3 totals 15 residues. V shed 1 base and J 5 bases; nucleotides not matched to a gene: 6. Germline V gene sequence: CDR1 SGHTA, CDR2 FQGNSA. CDR3 amino acids: CASSLGPGGVETQYF. CDR3 DNA: TGTGCCAGCAGCTTAGGTCCGGGAGGGGTGGAGACCCAGTACTTC.

DNA for the CDR3: TGTGCCAGCAGCCTAACAGGGGGCCTAGAGACCCAGTACTTC. This gives the protein CASSLTGGLETQYF. This chain connects TRBV7-2 to TRBJ2-5, with TRBD1 matching over 9 bases. This CDR3 is built from 14 residues. Germline CDR1 is SGHTA and CDR2 is FQGNSA. V lost 5 bases, J lost 4 bases, and 5 bases stayed unmatched.